These T cell receptor beta chains were read from a single sample in a study of control samples from healthy donors and cancer patients. The data were produced by immunoSEQ multiplex PCR, yet TCRdb's version contains in-frame clones alone and is incomplete. Counted here are 55,000 to 90,000 clones, 84% occurring once; the ten biggest clones make up 25% to 35%. The specimen was blood. These receptors were collected from a man aged 50 to 60 in good health. Each CDR3 is given with its conserved first and last residue. The D gene is left open where the match is weak. A clone size is listed for some rows: how often the clone was seen (once, few, many), or a class if it is expanded.

v_call,j_call,cdr3_length,d_call,clone_size,cdr3_aa,cdr3_nt
TRBV15,TRBJ1-6,12,NA,NA,CATSSEHSPLHF,TGTGCCACCAGCAGCGAGCATTCACCCCTCCACTTT
TRBV6-1,TRBJ1-1,13,NA,NA,CASSENLGGEAFF,TGTGCCAGCAGTGAAAATTTAGGCGGTGAAGCTTTCTTT
TRBV9,TRBJ2-1,17,TRBD2,once,CASSFRGLAGGYNEQFF,TGTGCCAGCAGCTTTCGAGGGCTAGCGGGAGGATACAATGAGCAGTTCTTC
TRBV13,TRBJ2-3,12,NA,few,CASSSREDTQYF,TGTGCCAGCAGCTCCAGGGAGGATACGCAGTATTTT
TRBV19,TRBJ2-7,20,TRBD2,NA,CASSALRLAGEKALLNEQYF,TGTGCCAGCTCTGCCCTACGACTAGCGGGAGAAAAAGCCTTGTTGAACGAGCAGTACTTC
TRBV19,TRBJ1-2,14,TRBD1,NA,CASSTSGTVYGYTF,TGTGCCAGTAGTACCTCCGGGACAGTCTATGGCTACACCTTC
TRBV27,TRBJ2-5,14,NA,NA,CASSLSSGWETQYF,TGTGCCAGCAGTTTATCATCGGGCTGGGAGACCCAGTACTTC
TRBV6-4,TRBJ1-5,13,NA,medium-sized,CASSGDSNQPQHF,TGTGCCAGCAGCGGGGATAGCAATCAGCCCCAGCATTTT
TRBV24-1,TRBJ1-5,14,NA,NA,CATSDSQGRQPQHF,TGTGCCACCAGTGACTCTCAGGGGAGGCAGCCCCAGCATTTT
TRBV12-3/TRBV12-4,TRBJ2-1,11,NA,NA,CASSFYNEQFF,TGTGCCAGCAGTTTCTACAATGAGCAGTTCTTC
TRBV7-3,TRBJ2-1,17,NA,NA,CASSLGVGRVNYNEQFF,TGTGCCAGCAGCCTTGGGGTTGGGCGGGTGAACTACAATGAGCAGTTCTTC
TRBV25-1,TRBJ2-6,17,NA,NA,CASSERHPTSGANVLTF,TGTGCCAGCAGTGAACGACACCCAACATCTGGGGCCAACGTCCTGACTTTC